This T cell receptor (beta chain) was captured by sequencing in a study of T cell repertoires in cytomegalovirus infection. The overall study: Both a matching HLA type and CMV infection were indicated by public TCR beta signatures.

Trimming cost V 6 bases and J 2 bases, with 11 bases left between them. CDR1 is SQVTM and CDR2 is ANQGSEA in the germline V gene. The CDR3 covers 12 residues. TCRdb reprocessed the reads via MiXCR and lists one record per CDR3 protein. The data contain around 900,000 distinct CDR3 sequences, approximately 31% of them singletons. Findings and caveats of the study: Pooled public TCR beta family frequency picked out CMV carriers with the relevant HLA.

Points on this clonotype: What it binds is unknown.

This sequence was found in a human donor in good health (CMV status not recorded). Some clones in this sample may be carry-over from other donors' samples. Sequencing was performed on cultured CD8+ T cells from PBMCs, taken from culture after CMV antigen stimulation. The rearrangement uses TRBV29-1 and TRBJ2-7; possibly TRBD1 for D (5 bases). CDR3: CSVKGNTYEQYF. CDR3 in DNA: TGCAGCGTGAAGGGGAACACCTACGAGCAGTACTTC.